This T cell receptor (beta chain) was identified during a study of OX40 agonist ivuxolimab in advanced cancers. For context, the study as a whole: The costimulatory receptor OX40 (CD134) was targeted by ivuxolimab, a fully human IgG2 agonistic monoclonal antibody. Intravenous ivuxolimab was administered to patients every 2 weeks at six dose levels: 0.01, 0.1, 0.3, 1.5, 3 and 10 mg/kg. Of the approximately 54 patients in dose escalation, some 20 had hepatocellular carcinoma, around 15 had melanoma, 9 had renal cell carcinoma and 9 had head and neck cancer. In the dose-escalation cohort, roughly 80% of patients were male, and the mean age was about 55 years, with a range of about 20 to 79. Prior anti-PD-1, anti-PD-L1 or anti-CTLA-4 therapy was permitted, and checkpoint inhibitors had been received by about two fifths of dose-escalation patients. Partial responses were achieved by three dose-escalation patients, of whom one had hepatocellular carcinoma and two had cutaneous melanoma. Peripheral TCRbeta sequencing was intended to test whether TCR sequence diversity was altered and clonal T-cell expansion was caused by ivuxolimab. The paper describes the monotherapy dose-escalation part (N of about 57 patients) of the phase I trial of ivuxolimab.

A word on this clone: What this receptor recognizes is not known. Base qualities are not recorded, but no much larger clone differs from it by a single base.

Patients with a history of autoimmune disease or receiving systemic immunosuppression were excluded from the trial. In every dose cohort, peripheral blood was drawn for TCR sequencing at baseline, cycle 4 day 1, and cycle 7 day 1. Samples were obtained from an open-label, multicenter, first-in-human phase I dose-escalation trial of ivuxolimab. Adults with locally advanced or metastatic head and neck squamous cell, hepatocellular, melanoma or renal cell carcinoma were enrolled in the trial. Before TCR sequencing, CD4+ T cells and CD8+ T cells were sorted from peripheral blood as separate populations. To sequence the TCRbeta CDR3 region, genomic DNA was isolated from the sorted cells. TCRbeta CDR3 regions were sequenced using the immunoSEQ Assay. TCRdb took this table from immuneACCESS and kept in-frame rearrangements with V and J called. Such tables lack part of the clones; where checked against another copy, unresolved V genes explain under half of the gap, and the rest is unexplained. The sample table holds approximately 58,000 clones, of which about 88% were seen once. The ten largest make up 2.5% to 3.5% of the sample.

The paper as a whole reports these results and caveats: The antigen specificity of the clonally expanded peripheral T cells was not determined. On average, CD8+ T cells showed more expanded clones than CD4+ T cells after ivuxolimab. At doses of 0.1 to 3.0 mg/kg, clonal expansion of both CD4+ and CD8+ T cells in blood was seen between baseline and week 6. Low levels of normalized T-cell clonal expansion were also seen in some patients who did not respond. Partial responders in the 0.1-3.0 mg/kg groups had among the lowest normalized peripheral clonal expansion, especially among CD8+ T cells.

The CDR3 sequence holds 15 residues, the cysteine and phenylalanine included. Just the 45-base CDR3 DNA is kept, in frame starting at base 1. V loses 0 bases, J loses 4 bases, and the germline ends lie 13 bases apart. CDR1 SGHNT and CDR2 YYREEE are derived from the germline V gene (reference sequence). This TCR came from an adult with an advanced solid tumor such as melanoma, head and neck, liver or kidney cancer. The chain employs TRBV5-4 and TRBJ1-1, and perhaps TRBD1 as D gene, on 5 matching bases. This specimen consisted of CD4+ or CD8+ T cells sorted from blood, obtained in a trial of the OX40 agonist ivuxolimab. The bases are TGTGCCAGCAGCTTGGATGGGGGGGTGGTCACTGAAGCTTTCTTT. Translated, it reads CASSLDGGVVTEAFF.